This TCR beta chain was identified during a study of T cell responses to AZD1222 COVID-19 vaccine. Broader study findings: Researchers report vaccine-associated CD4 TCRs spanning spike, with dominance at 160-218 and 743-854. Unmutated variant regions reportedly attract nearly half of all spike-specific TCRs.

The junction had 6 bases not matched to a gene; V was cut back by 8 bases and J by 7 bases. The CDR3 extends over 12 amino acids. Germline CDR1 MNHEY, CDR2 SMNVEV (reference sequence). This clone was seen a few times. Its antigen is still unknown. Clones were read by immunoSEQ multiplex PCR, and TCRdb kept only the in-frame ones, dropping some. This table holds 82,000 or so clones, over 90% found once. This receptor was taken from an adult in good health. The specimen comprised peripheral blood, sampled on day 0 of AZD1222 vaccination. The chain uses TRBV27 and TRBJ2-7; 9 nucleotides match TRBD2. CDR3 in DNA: TGTGCCAGCGGCGGGGGGGCCGGGGAGCAGTACTTC. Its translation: CASGGGAGEQYF.